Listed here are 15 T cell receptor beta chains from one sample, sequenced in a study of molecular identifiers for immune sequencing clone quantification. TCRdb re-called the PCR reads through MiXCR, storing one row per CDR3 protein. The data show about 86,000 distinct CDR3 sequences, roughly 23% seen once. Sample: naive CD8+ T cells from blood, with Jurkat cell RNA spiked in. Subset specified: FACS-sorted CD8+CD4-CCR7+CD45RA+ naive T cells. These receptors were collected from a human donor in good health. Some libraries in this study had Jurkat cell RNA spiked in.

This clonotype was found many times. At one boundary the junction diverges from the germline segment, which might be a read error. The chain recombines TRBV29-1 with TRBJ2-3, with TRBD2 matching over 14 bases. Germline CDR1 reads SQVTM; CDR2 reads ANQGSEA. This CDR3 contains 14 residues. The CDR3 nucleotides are TGCAGCGTTGAATGGGGACTAGCGGGAGATTCGCAGTATTTT. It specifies CSVEWGLAGDSQYF.

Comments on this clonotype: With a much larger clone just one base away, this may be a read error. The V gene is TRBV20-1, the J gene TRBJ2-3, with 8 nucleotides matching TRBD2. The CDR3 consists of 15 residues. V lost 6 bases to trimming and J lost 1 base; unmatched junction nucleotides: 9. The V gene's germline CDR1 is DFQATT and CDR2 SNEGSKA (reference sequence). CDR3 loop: CSALLRGGRTDTQYF. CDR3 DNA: TGCAGTGCCCTCCTTCGGGGGGGGCGCACAGATACGCAGTATTTT.

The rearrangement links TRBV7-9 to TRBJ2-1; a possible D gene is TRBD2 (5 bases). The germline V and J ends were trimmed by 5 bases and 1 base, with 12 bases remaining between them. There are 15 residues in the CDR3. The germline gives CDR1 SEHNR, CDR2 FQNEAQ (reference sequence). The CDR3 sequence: CASSTTRASYNEQFF. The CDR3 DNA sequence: TGTGCCAGCAGCACTACTAGAGCTTCCTACAATGAGCAGTTCTTC.

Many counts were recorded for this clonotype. Here the CDR3 reads CSVEGENTEAFF. The DNA for the CDR3 is TGCAGCGTTGAGGGGGAGAACACTGAAGCTTTCTTT. The genes are TRBV29-1 and TRBJ1-1; weak D call: TRBD1 (5 bases). Germline CDR1 is SQVTM and CDR2 is ANQGSEA. This CDR3 spans 12 amino acids. Deletions cut 3 bases from V and 1 base from J, with 6 bases between.

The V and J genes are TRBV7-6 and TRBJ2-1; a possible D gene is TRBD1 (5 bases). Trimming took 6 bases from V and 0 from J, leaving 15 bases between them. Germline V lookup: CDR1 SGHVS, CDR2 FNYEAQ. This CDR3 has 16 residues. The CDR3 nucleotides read TGTGCCAGCAGGCAGGGCCTTCCCAGCTCCTACAATGAGCAGTTCTTC. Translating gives CASRQGLPSSYNEQFF. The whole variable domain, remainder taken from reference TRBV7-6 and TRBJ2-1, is GAGVSQSPRYKVTKRGQDVALRCDPISGHVSLYWYRQALGQGPEFLTYFNYEAQQDKSGLPNDRFSAERPEGSISTLTIQRTEQRDSAMYRCASRQGLPSSYNEQFFGPGTRLTVL.

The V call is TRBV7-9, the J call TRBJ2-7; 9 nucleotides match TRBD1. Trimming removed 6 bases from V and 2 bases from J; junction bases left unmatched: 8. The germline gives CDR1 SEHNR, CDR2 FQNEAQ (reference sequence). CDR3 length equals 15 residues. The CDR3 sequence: CASRRDGTGPYEQYF. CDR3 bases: TGTGCCAGCAGACGGGACGGGACAGGGCCCTACGAGCAGTACTTC.

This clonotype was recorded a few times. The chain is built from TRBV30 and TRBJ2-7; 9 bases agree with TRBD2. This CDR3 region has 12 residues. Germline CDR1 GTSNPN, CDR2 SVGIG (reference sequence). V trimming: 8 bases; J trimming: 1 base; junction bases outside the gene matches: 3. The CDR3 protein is CAGSGGSYEQYF. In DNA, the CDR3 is TGTGCCGGTAGCGGGGGTTCCTACGAGCAGTACTTC.

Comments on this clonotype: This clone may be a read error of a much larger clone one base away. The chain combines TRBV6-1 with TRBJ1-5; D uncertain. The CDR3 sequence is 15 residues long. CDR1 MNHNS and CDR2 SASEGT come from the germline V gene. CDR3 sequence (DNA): TGTGCCAGCAATGAAAATCCCGGGGGCAATCAGCCCCAGCATTTT. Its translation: CASNENPGGNQPQHF.

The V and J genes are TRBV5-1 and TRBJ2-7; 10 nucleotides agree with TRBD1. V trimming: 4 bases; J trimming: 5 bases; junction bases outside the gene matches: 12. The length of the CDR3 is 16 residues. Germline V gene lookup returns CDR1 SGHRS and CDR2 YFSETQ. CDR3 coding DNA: TGCGCCAGCAGCCCCCCGGGACAGGGGTTCCGTCACGAGCAGTACTTC. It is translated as CASSPPGQGFRHEQYF.

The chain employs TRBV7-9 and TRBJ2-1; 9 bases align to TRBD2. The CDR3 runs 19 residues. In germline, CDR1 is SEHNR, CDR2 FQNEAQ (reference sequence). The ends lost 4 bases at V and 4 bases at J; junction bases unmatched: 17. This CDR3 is CASSSSTSNGRGGYNEQFF. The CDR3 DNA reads TGTGCCAGCAGCTCATCCACGTCAAATGGGCGGGGGGGATACAATGAGCAGTTCTTC. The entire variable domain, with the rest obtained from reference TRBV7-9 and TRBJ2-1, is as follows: DTGVSQNPRHKITKRGQNVTFRCDPISEHNRLYWYRQTLGQGPEFLTYFQNEAQLEKSRLLSDRFSAERPKGSFSTLEIQRTEQGDSAMYLCASSSSTSNGRGGYNEQFFGPGTRLTVL.

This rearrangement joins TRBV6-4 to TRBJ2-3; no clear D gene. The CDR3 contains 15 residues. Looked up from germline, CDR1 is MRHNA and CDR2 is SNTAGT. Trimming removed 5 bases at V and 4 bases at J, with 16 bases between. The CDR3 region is CASSTTGSSADTQYF. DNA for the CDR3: TGTGCCAGCAGTACTACCGGGTCCTCAGCAGATACGCAGTATTTT.

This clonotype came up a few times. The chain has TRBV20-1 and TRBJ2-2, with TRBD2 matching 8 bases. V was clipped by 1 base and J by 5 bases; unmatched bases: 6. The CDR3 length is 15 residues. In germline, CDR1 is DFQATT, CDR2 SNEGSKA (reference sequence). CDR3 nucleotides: TGCAGTGCTAGAGCGGCGGCGGGGGGTACCGGGGAGCTGTTTTTT. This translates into CSARAAAGGTGELFF.

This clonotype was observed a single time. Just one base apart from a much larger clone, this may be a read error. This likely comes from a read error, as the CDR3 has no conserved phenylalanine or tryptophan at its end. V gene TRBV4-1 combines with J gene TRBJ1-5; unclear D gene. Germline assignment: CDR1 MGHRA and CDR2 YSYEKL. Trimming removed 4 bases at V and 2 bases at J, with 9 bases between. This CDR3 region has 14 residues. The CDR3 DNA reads TGCGCCAGCAGCCTTGAGTCAGGCAATCAGCCCCAGCATTAT. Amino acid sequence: CASSLESGNQPQHY.

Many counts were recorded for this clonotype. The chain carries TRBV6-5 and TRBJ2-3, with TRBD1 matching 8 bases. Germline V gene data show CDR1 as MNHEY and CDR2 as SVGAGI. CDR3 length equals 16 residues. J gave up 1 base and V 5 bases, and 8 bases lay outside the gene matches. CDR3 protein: CASSKNRGFGTDTQYF. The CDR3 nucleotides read TGTGCCAGCAGTAAGAACAGGGGGTTCGGCACAGATACGCAGTATTTT.

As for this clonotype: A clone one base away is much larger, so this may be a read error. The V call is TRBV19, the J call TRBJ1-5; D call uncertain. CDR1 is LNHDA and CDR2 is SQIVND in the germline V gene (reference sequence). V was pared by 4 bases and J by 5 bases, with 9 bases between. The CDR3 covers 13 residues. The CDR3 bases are TGTGCCAGTAGTACAACCCTGCATCAGCCCCAGCATTTT. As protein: CASSTTLHQPQHF. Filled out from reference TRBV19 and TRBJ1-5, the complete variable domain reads DGGITQSPKYLFRKEGQNVTLSCEQNLNHDAMYWYRQDPGQGLRLIYYSQIVNDFQKGDIAEGYSVSREKKESFPLTVTSAQKNPTAFYLCASSTTLHQPQHFGDGTRLSIL.